One and the same sample provided the 5 T cell receptor beta chains below, sequenced in a study of T cells in Graves' hyperthyroidism and ophthalmopathy. Amplification of TCR beta CDR3 regions used RNA as the template. The HTBI primer set was used in a first-round RT-PCR of the TCR CDR3. Via MiXCR, TCRdb re-called the multiplex PCR reads, giving one row per CDR3 protein. The repertoire includes around 580,000 distinct CDR3 sequences, roughly 50% of them detected once, and about 8% sits in the top ten. The material sequenced was peripheral blood or thyroid tissue (not recorded which). The receptors stem from a woman aged 18-30 years with Graves' hyperthyroidism.

Only one count was recorded for this clonotype. This may be a read error: a much more frequent sequence differs by one nucleotide. Likely a read error: the CDR3 ends without its conserved phenylalanine or tryptophan. The V and J genes are TRBV7-9 and TRBJ1-4, with D uncertain. Germline CDR1 is SEHNR and CDR2 is FQNEAQ (reference sequence). V was pared by 4 bases and J by 8 bases, with 5 bases between. CDR3 length: 11 residues. CDR3 sequence: CASSSIEKLFY. CDR3 bases: TGTGCCAGCAGCTCAATAGAAAAACTGTTTTAT.

V gene TRBV24-1 combines with J gene TRBJ2-2, with 7 bases identical to TRBD2. This CDR3 has 17 amino acids. The V gene's germline CDR1 is KGHDR and CDR2 SFDVKD. With 3 bases clipped from V and 3 bases from J, the junction kept 9 bases outside the gene matches. CDR3 in DNA: TGTGCCACCAGTGATCCCGTTGGGACTACCTACACCGGGGAGCTGTTTTTT. As protein: CATSDPVGTTYTGELFF.

This chain joins TRBV7-3 and TRBJ2-7; TRBD2 might be the D (6 bases). The V end lost 1 base, the J end lost 7 bases, and 17 bases lay between the germline ends. This CDR3 region has 15 residues. Per the germline V gene, CDR1 is SGHTA and CDR2 is FQGTGA. The CDR3 nucleotides read TGTGCCAGCAGCTTAATGTCCGGGAGTAGGGGTGAGCAGTACTTC. Protein product: CASSLMSGSRGEQYF. Full variable domain (rest looked up from reference TRBV7-3 and TRBJ2-7): GAGVSQTPSNKVTEKGKYVELRCDPISGHTALYWYRQSLGQGPEFLIYFQGTGAADDSGLPNDRFFAVRPEGSVSTLKIQRTERGDSAVYLCASSLMSGSRGEQYFGPGTRLTVT.

Points on this clonotype: At one boundary the junction diverges from the germline segment, which might be a read error. The chain uses TRBV10-3 and TRBJ2-7; 7 bases fit TRBD1. The CDR3 runs to 14 residues. CDR1 ENHRY and CDR2 SYGVKD come from the germline V gene. CDR3 coding DNA: TGTGCCATCAGTGAGCTGGGGACAGACTACGGGCAGTACTTC. Its translation is CAISELGTDYGQYF.

The CDR3 is CSAPGPRSYEQYF. DNA for the CDR3: TGCAGTGCCCCGGGACCCCGCTCCTACGAGCAGTACTTC. V and J are TRBV20-1 and TRBJ2-7; possibly TRBD1 or TRBD2 for D (5 bases each). Deletions cut 6 bases from V and 0 bases from J, with 12 bases between. Germline V gene sequence: CDR1 DFQATT, CDR2 SNEGSKA (reference sequence). CDR3 length: 13 residues.